The 2 T cell receptor beta chains reported below all come from one sample, sequenced in a study of regulatory and conventional T cells in RAG deficiency. This table comes from immunoSEQ multiplex PCR, and its TCRdb copy is limited to in-frame clones, with some not included. This table has about 9,400 clones, about 89% appearing once. Regulatory T cells were sorted from blood as CD4+ CD25-high CD127-low cells. This sample was also put to use in a study of regulatory T cells. As that study records: The PCR used 52 TRBV and 13 TRBJ primers.

The sequenced sample was Tregs sorted from blood. Receptor source: a human donor in good health.

The chain employs TRBV7-8 and TRBJ1-1; TRBD1 aligns across 7 bases. The CDR3 length is 15 residues. The trim removed 5 bases at V and 8 bases at J, leaving 14 bases unmatched. Germline V gene sequence: CDR1 SGHVS, CDR2 FQNEAQ. In nucleotides, the CDR3 is TGTGCCAGCAGCACCCAGTACAGGGGCCCGTCGGAAGCTTTCTTT. Protein product: CASSTQYRGPSEAFF. Using reference TRBV7-8 and TRBJ1-1 for the parts outside the CDR3, the full variable domain is GAGVSQSPRYKVAKRGQDVALRCDPISGHVSLFWYQQALGQGPEFLTYFQNEAQLDKSGLPSDRFFAERPEGSVSTLKIQRTQQEDSAVYLCASSTQYRGPSEAFFGQGTRLTVV.

V gene TRBV7-9 combines with J gene TRBJ1-4, with 8 bases aligning to TRBD1. The CDR3 is 14 amino acids. CDR1 SEHNR and CDR2 FQNEAQ come from the germline V gene (reference sequence). V shed 2 bases, J shed 8 bases, and the junction held 4 bases outside the gene matches. The CDR3 nucleotides read TGTGCCAGCAGCTTACAGGGGGCTGGGGAAAAACTGTTTTTT. It is translated as CASSLQGAGEKLFF.